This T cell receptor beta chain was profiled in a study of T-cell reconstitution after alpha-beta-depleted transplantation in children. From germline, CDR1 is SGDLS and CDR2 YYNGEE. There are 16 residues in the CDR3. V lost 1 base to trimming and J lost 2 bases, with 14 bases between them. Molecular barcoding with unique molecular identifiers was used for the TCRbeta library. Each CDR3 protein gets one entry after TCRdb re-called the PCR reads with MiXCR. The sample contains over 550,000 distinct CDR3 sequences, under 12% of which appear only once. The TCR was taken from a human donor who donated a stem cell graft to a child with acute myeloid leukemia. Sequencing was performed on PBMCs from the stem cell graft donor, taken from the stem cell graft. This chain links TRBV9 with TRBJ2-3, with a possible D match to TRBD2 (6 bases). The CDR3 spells CASSVLPGGNTDTQYF. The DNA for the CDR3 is TGTGCCAGCAGCGTATTGCCTGGCGGGAACACAGATACGCAGTATTTT.